The T cell receptor beta chain under discussion was sequenced for a study of cytomegalovirus exposure and HLA in healthy donors. This clone has more than one count but fewer than ten. The target antigen is unknown. Researchers ran the PCR with 60 Vbeta and 13 Jbeta primers. Repertoires were generated with immunoSEQ multiplex PCR, while TCRdb's copy carries only in-frame clones and drops some. The sample has approximately 110,000 clones; 74% are singletons. Broader study findings: Most subjects' HLA-A and HLA-B alleles were reportedly predicted from TCR beta sequences. What was likely a sequencing artifact was a cluster of highly shared sequence variants. Altogether, 164 TCR beta chains were recorded as cytomegalovirus-associated.

There are 16 residues in the CDR3. The V and J ends lost 3 bases and 5 bases respectively, with 19 bases between them. Germline V gives CDR1 SGHTA, CDR2 FQGNSA. This rearrangement joins TRBV7-2 to TRBJ2-5, with D possibly matching TRBD2 (5 bases). The receptor comes from a man aged 45-60 years in good health and CMV-seropositive. Sequencing was carried out using PBMCs. CDR3 in amino acids: CASSFSIGGWEETQYF. Written as DNA, the CDR3 is TGTGCCAGCAGCTTTTCCATTGGCGGGTGGGAGGAGACCCAGTACTTC.